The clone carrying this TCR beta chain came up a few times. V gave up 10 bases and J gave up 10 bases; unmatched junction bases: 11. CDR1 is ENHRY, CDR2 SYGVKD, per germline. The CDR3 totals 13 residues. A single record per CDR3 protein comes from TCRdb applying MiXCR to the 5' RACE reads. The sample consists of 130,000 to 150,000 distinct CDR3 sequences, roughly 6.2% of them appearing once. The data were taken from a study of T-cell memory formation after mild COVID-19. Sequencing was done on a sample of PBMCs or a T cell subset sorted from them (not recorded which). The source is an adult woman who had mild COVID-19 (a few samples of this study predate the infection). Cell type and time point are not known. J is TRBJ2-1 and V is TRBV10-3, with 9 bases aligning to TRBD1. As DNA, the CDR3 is TGTGCCACTAAAGGGACAGGGAAGAAGGAGCAGTTCTTC. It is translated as CATKGTGKKEQFF.